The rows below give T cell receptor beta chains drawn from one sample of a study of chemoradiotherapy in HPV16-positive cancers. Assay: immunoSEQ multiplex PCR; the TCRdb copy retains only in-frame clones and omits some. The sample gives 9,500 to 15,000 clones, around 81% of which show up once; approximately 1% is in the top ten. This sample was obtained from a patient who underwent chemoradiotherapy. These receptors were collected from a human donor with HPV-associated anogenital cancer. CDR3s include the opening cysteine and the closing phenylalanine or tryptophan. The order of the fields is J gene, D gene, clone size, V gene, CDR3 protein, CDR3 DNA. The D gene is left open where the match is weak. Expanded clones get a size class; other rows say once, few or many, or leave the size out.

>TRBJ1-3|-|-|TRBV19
CASSTHGQGSGNTIYF
TGTGCCAGTAGTACCCACGGACAAGGGTCCGGAAACACCATATATTTT
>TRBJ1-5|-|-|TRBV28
CASNRQSNQPQHF
TGTGCCAGCAACAGACAGAGCAATCAGCCCCAGCATTTT
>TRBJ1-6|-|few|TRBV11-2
CASRQTAFSYNSPLHF
TGTGCCAGCAGACAGACAGCTTTCTCCTATAATTCACCCCTCCACTTT
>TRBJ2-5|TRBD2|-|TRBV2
CASSEAATWGGGARETQYF
TGTGCCAGCAGTGAAGCAGCAACGTGGGGCGGGGGGGCTAGGGAGACCCAGTACTTC
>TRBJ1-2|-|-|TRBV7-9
CASSLSDSLRGYTF
TGTGCCAGCAGCTTATCGGACAGCCTTCGAGGCTACACCTTC
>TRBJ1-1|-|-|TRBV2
CASKLDTRDTEAFF
TGTGCCAGCAAGTTAGATACGAGGGACACTGAAGCTTTCTTT
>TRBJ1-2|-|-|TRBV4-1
CASSHPPRRGKHTF
TGCGCCAGCAGCCACCCTCCTCGGAGGGGAAAGCACACCTTC
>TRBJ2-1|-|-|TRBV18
CASSPTGVTGPQRFNEQFF
TGTGCCAGCTCACCCACGGGTGTGACAGGTCCCCAACGTTTTAATGAGCAGTTCTTC
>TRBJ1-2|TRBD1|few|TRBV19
CASSAGTGLLYTF
TGTGCCAGTAGTGCCGGGACAGGCCTCCTCTACACCTTC
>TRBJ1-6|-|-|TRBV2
CASRGQFENSPLHF
TGTGCCAGCAGAGGACAGTTTGAAAATTCACCCCTCCACTTT
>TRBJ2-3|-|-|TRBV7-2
CASSPRGQDDTQYF
TGTGCCAGCAGCCCTCGGGGGCAGGATGATACGCAGTATTTT
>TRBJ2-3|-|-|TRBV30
CAWNPSWADTQYF
TGTGCCTGGAACCCCTCCTGGGCAGATACGCAGTATTTT
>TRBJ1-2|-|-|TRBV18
CASSPGAYRDHYGYTF
TGTGCCAGCTCACCAGGGGCCTACAGGGACCACTATGGCTACACCTTC
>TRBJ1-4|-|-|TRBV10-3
CAISDRGYSEKLFF
TGTGCCATCAGTGATCGGGGATATTCTGAAAAACTGTTTTTT
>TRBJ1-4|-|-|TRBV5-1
CASSLDARASREKLFF
TGCGCCAGCAGCTTGGACGCCCGGGCCTCTAGAGAAAAACTGTTTTTT
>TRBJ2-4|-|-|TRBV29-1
CSAPGAKNIQYF
TGCAGCGCCCCGGGAGCCAAAAACATTCAGTACTTC
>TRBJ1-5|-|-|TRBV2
CASSLLGNQPQHF
TGTGCCAGCAGTCTGCTCGGAAATCAGCCCCAGCATTTT
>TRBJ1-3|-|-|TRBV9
CASSEGVGSGNTIYF
TGTGCCAGCAGCGAGGGAGTGGGCTCTGGAAACACCATATATTTT
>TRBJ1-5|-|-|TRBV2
CASTEQGVQPQHF
TGTGCCAGCACCGAACAGGGCGTCCAGCCCCAGCATTTT
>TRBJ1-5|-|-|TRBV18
CASSQSGIGRGQPQHF
TGTGCCAGCTCACAGTCCGGAATTGGACGCGGTCAGCCCCAGCATTTT
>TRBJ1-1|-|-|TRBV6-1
CASSETPNTEAFF
TGTGCCAGCAGTGAGACACCGAACACTGAAGCTTTCTTT
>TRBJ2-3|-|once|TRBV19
CASSIGNSYTDTQYF
TGTGCCAGTAGTATAGGTAACAGCTACACAGATACGCAGTATTTT
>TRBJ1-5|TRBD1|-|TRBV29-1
CSVGTGGNQPQHF
TGCAGCGTTGGGACAGGGGGCAATCAGCCCCAGCATTTT
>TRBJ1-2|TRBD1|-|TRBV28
CASSLIGGDRGSYGYTF
TGTGCCAGCAGTTTAATTGGGGGGGACAGGGGATCCTATGGCTACACCTTC
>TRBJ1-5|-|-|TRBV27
CASSLLGGPNQPQHF
TGTGCCAGCAGTTTATTGGGGGGGCCCAATCAGCCCCAGCATTTT
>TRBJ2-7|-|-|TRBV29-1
CSVRREKVYEQYF
TGCAGCGTAAGGAGGGAAAAGGTCTACGAGCAGTACTTC
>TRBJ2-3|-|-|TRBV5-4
CASSDLASTTDTQYF
TGTGCCAGCAGCGACCTAGCGTCTACCACAGATACGCAGTATTTT
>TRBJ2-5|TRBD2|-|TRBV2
CASSELAGGLGTQYF
TGTGCCAGCAGTGAACTAGCGGGGGGGCTTGGGACCCAGTACTTC
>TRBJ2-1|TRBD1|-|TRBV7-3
CASSLRGADRSISSSYNEQFF
TGTGCCAGCAGCTTAAGAGGGGCGGACAGGAGCATTTCGAGCTCCTACAATGAGCAGTTCTTC
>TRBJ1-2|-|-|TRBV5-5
CASSLPQGDYGYTF
TGTGCCAGCAGCTTGCCACAGGGCGACTATGGCTACACCTTC
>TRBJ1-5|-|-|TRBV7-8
CASSLVQGVQPQHF
TGTGCCAGCAGCTTAGTGCAGGGCGTCCAGCCCCAGCATTTT
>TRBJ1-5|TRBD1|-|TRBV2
CASGTGTNQPQHF
TGTGCCAGTGGGACAGGGACCAATCAGCCCCAGCATTTT
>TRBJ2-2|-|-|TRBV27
CASSPRGQGTGELFF
TGTGCCAGCAGTCCTCGAGGGCAGGGGACCGGGGAGCTGTTTTTT
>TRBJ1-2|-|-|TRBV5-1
CASSRGQIREGYTF
TGCGCCAGCTCCCGGGGGCAAATACGAGAGGGCTACACCTTC
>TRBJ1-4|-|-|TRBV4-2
CASRVITTATNEKLFF
TGTGCCAGCAGGGTAATAACGACCGCAACTAATGAAAAACTGTTTTTT
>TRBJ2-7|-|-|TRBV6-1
CATEGAYEQYF
TGTGCCACCGAGGGGGCCTACGAGCAGTACTTC
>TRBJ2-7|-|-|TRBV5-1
CASSLEGDTFYEQYF
TGCGCCAGCAGCTTGGAGGGCGACACTTTCTACGAGCAGTACTTC
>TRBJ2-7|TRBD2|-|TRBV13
CASSLTGGVGEQYF
TGTGCCAGCAGCTTAACCGGGGGGGTAGGCGAGCAGTACTTC
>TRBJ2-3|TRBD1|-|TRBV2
CASSESTGGLTDTQYF
TGTGCCAGCAGTGAATCGACAGGGGGACTCACAGATACGCAGTATTTT
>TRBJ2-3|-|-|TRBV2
CASRGDLTDTQYF
TGTGCCAGCAGGGGGGATTTGACAGATACGCAGTATTTT
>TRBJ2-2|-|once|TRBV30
CARGGTGELFF
TGTGCCCGAGGGGGGACCGGGGAGCTGTTTTTT
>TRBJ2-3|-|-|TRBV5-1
CASNLRGDTQYF
TGCGCCAGCAACCTCAGGGGAGATACGCAGTATTTT
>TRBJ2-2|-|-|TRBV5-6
CASSLVSGELFF
TGTGCCAGCAGCTTGGTGAGCGGGGAGCTGTTTTTT
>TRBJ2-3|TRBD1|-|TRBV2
CASSGTGGLDTQYF
TGTGCCAGCAGTGGGACAGGGGGTTTGGATACGCAGTATTTT
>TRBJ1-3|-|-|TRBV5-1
CASAPSTTGNTIYF
TGCGCCAGCGCCCCCAGTACCACTGGAAACACCATATATTTT
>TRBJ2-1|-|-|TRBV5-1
CASSLGQLRGYNEQFF
TGCGCCAGCAGCCTTGGTCAACTTCGGGGATACAATGAGCAGTTCTTC
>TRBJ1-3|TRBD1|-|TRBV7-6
CASSLGQGWAGNTIYF
TGTGCCAGCAGCCTTGGACAGGGGTGGGCGGGAAACACCATATATTTT
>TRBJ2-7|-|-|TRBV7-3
CASSLGRGGDEQYF
TGTGCCAGCAGCTTAGGTCGTGGTGGGGACGAGCAGTACTTC
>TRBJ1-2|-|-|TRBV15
CATSREEGDGYTF
TGTGCCACCAGCAGAGAAGAGGGGGATGGCTACACCTTC
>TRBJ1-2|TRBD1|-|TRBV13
CASSLYGPRGGYTF
TGTGCCAGCAGCTTATACGGCCCCAGGGGGGGCTACACCTTC
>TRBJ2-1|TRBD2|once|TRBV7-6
CASSGGRGINEQFF
TGTGCCAGCAGCGGTGGGCGGGGGATCAATGAGCAGTTCTTC
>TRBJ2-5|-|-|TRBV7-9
CASSTRTQKETQYF
TGTGCCAGCAGCACCCGGACGCAAAAAGAGACCCAGTACTTC
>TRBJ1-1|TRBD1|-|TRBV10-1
CASSESKMQGARMDKEAFF
TGCGCCAGCAGTGAGTCTAAGATGCAGGGGGCACGGATGGACAAGGAAGCTTTCTTT
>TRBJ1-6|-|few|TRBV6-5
CASRRPPLHF
TGTGCCAGCAGAAGACCACCCCTCCACTTT
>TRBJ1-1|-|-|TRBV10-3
CAISEDGTPMNTEAFF
TGTGCCATCAGTGAGGACGGGACGCCTATGAACACTGAAGCTTTCTTT